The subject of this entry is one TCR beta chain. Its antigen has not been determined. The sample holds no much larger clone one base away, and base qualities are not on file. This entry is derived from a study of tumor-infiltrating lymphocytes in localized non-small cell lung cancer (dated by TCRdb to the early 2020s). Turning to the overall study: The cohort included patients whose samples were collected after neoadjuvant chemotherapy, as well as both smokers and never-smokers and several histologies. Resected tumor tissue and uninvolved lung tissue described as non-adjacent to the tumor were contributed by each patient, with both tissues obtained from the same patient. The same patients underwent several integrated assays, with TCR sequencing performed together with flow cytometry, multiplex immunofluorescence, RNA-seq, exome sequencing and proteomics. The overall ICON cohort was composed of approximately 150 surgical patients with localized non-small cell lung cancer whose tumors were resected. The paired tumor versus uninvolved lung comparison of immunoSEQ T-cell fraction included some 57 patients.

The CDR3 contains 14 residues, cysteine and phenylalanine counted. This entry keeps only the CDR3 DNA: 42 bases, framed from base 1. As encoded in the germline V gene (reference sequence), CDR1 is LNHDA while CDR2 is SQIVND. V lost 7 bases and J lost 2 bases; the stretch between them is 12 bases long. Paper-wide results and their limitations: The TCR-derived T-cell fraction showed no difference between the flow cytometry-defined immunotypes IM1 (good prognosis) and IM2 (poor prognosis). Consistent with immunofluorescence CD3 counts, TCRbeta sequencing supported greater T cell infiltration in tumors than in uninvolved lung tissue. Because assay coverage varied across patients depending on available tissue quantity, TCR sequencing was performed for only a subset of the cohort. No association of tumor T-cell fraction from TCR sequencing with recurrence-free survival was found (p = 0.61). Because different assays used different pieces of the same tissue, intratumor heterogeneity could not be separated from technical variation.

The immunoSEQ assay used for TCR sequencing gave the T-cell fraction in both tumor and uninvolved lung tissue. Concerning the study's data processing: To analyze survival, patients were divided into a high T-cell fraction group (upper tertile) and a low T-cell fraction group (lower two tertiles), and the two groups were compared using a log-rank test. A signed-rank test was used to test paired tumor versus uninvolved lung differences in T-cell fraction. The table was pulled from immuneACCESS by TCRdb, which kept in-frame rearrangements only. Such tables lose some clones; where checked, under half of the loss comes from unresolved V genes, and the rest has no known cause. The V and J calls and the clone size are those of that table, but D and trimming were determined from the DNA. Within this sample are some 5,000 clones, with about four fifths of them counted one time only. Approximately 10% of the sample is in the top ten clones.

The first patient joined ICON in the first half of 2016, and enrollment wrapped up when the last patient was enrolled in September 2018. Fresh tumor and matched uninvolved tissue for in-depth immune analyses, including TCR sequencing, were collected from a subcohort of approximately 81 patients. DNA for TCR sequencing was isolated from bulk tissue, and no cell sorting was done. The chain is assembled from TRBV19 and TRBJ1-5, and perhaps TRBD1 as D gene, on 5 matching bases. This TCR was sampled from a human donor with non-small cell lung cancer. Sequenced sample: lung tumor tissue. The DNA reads TGTGCCAGTAAGGGCGGGGGTGGCAATCAGCCCCAGCATTTT. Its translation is CASKGGGGNQPQHF.